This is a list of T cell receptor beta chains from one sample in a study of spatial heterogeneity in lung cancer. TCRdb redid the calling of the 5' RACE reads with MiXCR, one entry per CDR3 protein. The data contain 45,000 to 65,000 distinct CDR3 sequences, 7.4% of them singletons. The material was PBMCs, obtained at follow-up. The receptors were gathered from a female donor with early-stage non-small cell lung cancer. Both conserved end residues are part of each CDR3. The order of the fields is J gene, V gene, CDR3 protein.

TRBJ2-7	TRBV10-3	CAISESTGSGGTLSYEQYF
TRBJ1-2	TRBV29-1	CSVEDRSLYGYTF
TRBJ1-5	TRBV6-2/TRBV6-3	CASSPWDFSNQPQHF
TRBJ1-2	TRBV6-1	CASMRQNYGYTF
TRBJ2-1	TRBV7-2	CASSLPGQTYNEQFF
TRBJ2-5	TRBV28	CASRRAGGETQYF
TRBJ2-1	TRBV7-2	CASSLEQSSSYNEQFF
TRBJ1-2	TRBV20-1	CSAPRGGGYTF
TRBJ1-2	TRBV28	CASSLQNPRRVANYGYTF
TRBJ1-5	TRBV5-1	CASSLQGYSNQPQHF
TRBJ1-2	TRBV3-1	CASSQDPAGDGYTF
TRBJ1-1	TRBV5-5	CASSLAGSTEAFF
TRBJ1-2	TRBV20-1	CSASDLSYGYTF
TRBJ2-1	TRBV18	CASSIRDSGAEQFF
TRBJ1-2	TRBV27	CASSYRSSYGYTF
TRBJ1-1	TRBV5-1	CASSTGRQGVGRNTEAFF
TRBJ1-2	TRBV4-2	CASSQDRGGRVYGYTF
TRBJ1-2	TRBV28	CASSFGAQSYGYTF
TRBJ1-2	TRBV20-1	CSAPKRLGDGYTF
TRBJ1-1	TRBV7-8	CASSYRVGGIEAFF
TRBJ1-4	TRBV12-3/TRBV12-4	CASSLALQKLFF
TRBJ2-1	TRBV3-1	CASTPRGTRRDEQFF
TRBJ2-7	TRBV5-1	CASHPETPREEQYF
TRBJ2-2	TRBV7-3	CASSLGQGLTGELFF
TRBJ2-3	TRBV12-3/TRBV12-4	CASSSWTGSTDTQYF
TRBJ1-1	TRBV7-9	CASSQGKSAEAFF
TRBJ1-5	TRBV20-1	CSAGTTGNQPQHF
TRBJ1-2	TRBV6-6	CASSYEPAANYGYTF
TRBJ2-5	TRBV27	CASSSDVASYQETQYF
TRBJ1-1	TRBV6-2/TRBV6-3	CASSAGTKLAFF
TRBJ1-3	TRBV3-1	CASSQAASGNTIYF
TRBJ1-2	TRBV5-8	CASSFGGIVGYTF
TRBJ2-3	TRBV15	CATSVTLSTDTQYF
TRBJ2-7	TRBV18	CASSSSTGQDSSEQYF
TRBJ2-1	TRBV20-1	CSATRPGGSGEQFF
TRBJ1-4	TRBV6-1	CASSASGTGKEKLFF
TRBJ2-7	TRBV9	CASSPGTGAYEQYF
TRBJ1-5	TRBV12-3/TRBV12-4	CASSLAPGTRQPQHF
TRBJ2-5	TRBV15	CATSRDLAGETQYF
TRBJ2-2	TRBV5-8	CASSPSRGVAGELFF
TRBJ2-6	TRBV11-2	CASSPTGSGASVLTF
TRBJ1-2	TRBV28	CASSTGVVYGYTF
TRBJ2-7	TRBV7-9	CASHQAGQAYEQYF
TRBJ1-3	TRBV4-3	CASSQGTGSGNTIYF
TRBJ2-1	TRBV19	CASSIRDTSSNEQFF
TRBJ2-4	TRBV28	CASSLVGGAVNIQYF
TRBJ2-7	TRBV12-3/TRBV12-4	CASSFSRANYEQYF
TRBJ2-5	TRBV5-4	CASSRDSSETQYF
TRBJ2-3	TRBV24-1	CATSDRQGAADTQYF
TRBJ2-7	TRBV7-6	CASSLTGTGYEQYF
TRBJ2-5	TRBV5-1	CASSLYAGEETQYF
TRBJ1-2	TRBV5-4	CASSSGTDASYGYTF
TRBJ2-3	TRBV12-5	CASGRTISGTSTDTQYF